This T cell receptor beta chain was recorded in a study of T cell responses to AZD1222 COVID-19 vaccine. On the study more broadly: Pooling was applied to second doses at about 4 or about 12 weeks. Notes on the study in general: Clonal diversity was possibly underestimated; the donors were predominantly white British and more often female. Repertoires in all cases were sampled only once the peak T cell response had passed. Spike-spanning, vaccine-associated CD4 TCRs were dominant at 160-218 and 743-854.

CDR1 LNHNV and CDR2 YYDKDF come from the germline V gene (reference sequence). Trimming cost V 5 bases and J 6 bases; bases outside gene matches: 8. The CDR3 has 15 amino acids. A remark on this clone: Its matching antigen is unknown.

Method: immunoSEQ multiplex PCR; TCRdb's copy keeps in-frame clones and lacks some. The data contain more than 130,000 clones, 90% of them singletons. This material consisted of peripheral blood, taken on day 0 of AZD1222 vaccination. This TCR was sampled from an adult in good health. This chain connects TRBV15 to TRBJ1-5; 9 bases fit TRBD1. This CDR3 is CATSYDRGIGQPQHF. The CDR3, as DNA: TGTGCCACCAGCTACGACAGGGGGATAGGTCAGCCCCAGCATTTT.